These T cell receptor beta chains were read from a single sample in a study of T cells after yellow fever vaccination. TCRdb reanalysed the 5' RACE reads using MiXCR and keeps one entry per CDR3 protein. The sample has about 75,000 distinct CDR3 sequences; about 7.2% are singletons. The sequenced sample was CD8+ T cells sorted from PBMCs, obtained around 10 days after the first yellow fever vaccination. Source of these receptors: a man between 18 and 29 years old who received the YFV17D yellow fever vaccine. The CDR3 runs from the conserved cysteine through the conserved F or W. Each record gives: D gene, J gene, clone size, V gene, CDR3 DNA, CDR3 protein. A D gene is named only where the DNA matches it firmly. Clone size is not always given. Where it is, it says once, few, many or a class for expanded clones.

- | TRBJ2-1 | many | TRBV4-1 | TGCGCCAGCAGCCAACGGCCAGAGCTTTACAATGAGCAGTTCTTC | CASSQRPELYNEQFF
- | TRBJ1-1 | - | TRBV29-1 | TGCAGCGTTGAGGCCGCGGGTTCGGACACTGAAGCTTTCTTT | CSVEAAGSDTEAFF
TRBD2 | TRBJ2-5 | few | TRBV7-6 | TGTGCCAGCAGCTTAGTTTCGGGGGGGAGAGGTCGAGAGACCCAGTACTTC | CASSLVSGGRGRETQYF
- | TRBJ1-5 | - | TRBV5-5 | TGTGCCAGCAGCTTGTACGGTTTTCTTAGCAATCAGCCCCAGCATTTT | CASSLYGFLSNQPQHF
- | TRBJ2-7 | many | TRBV5-5 | TGTGCCAGCAGCCCCCCCTTCTTAGGAGGTGGCGAGCAGTACTTC | CASSPPFLGGGEQYF
TRBD2 | TRBJ2-3 | many | TRBV24-1 | TGTGCCACCAGTGAGAAGCGGGGGGCAGATACGCAGTATTTT | CATSEKRGADTQYF
TRBD1 | TRBJ2-5 | few | TRBV4-1 | TGCGCCAGCAGCCGCCGACAGGGTAAAGAGACCCAGTACTTC | CASSRRQGKETQYF
- | TRBJ2-7 | many | TRBV10-3 | TGTGCCATCAGTGGAGAACTTTCCTACGAGCAGTACTTC | CAISGELSYEQYF
- | TRBJ2-7 | many | TRBV7-9 | TGTGCCAGCAGCTTAGTGACGGGACCCTACGAGCAGTACTTC | CASSLVTGPYEQYF
- | TRBJ1-5 | many | TRBV12-3/TRBV12-4 | TGTGCCAGCAGTTTTGGTCCGAGCAATCAGCCCCAGCATTTT | CASSFGPSNQPQHF
TRBD1 | TRBJ2-6 | many | TRBV2 | TGTGCCAGCAGCCTACTACCGGGACAGGGGTCGGGGGCCAACGTCCTGACTTTC | CASSLLPGQGSGANVLTF
- | TRBJ1-5 | many | TRBV12-3/TRBV12-4 | TGTGCCAGCGGCGTCTCAGGCCTTGCGGGTGGGCCCCAGCATTTT | CASGVSGLAGGPQHF
TRBD2 | TRBJ2-1 | many | TRBV6-2/TRBV6-3 | TGTGCCAGCAGTTACCCCGGGACTAGCGTCAATGAGCAGTTCTTC | CASSYPGTSVNEQFF
- | TRBJ1-2 | few | TRBV12-3/TRBV12-4 | TGTGCCAGCAGTTTTACCCCCAGGGGAGAGGATGGCTACACCTTC | CASSFTPRGEDGYTF
TRBD2 | TRBJ2-1 | many | TRBV4-1 | TGCGCCAGCAGGCCTCTGACTAGCGGGGGCATCAAGGAGCAGTTCTTC | CASRPLTSGGIKEQFF
- | TRBJ2-3 | many | TRBV7-2 | TGTGCCAGCAGCTCGGGACCGCCCCCCGAAGATACGCAGTATTTT | CASSSGPPPEDTQYF
TRBD2 | TRBJ2-5 | few | TRBV6-5 | TGTGCCAGCAGTTCACTAGCGGGGGCACAAGAGACCCAGTACTTC | CASSSLAGAQETQYF
TRBD2 | TRBJ2-3 | - | TRBV4-3 | TGCGCCAGCAGCCAAGATTCGACTAGCCGTACTAGAGATACGCAGTATTTT | CASSQDSTSRTRDTQYF